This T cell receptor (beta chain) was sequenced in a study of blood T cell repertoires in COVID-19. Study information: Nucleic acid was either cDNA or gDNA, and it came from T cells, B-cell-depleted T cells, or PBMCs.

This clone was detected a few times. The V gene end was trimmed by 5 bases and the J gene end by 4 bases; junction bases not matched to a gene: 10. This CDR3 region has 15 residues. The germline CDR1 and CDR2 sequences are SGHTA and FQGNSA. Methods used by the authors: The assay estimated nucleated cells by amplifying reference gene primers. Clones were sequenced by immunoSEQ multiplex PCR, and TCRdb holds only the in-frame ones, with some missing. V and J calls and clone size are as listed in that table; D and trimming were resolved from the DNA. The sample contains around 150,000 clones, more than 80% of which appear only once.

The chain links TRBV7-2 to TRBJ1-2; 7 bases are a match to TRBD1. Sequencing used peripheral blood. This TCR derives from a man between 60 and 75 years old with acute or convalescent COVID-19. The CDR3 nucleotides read TGTGCCAGCAGCCAGGGCAGGGGGTTTCCCTATGGCTACACCTTC. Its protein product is CASSQGRGFPYGYTF.